This TCR beta chain appears in the sequencing data of a study of T cells in Graves' hyperthyroidism and ophthalmopathy. RNA transcripts yielded amplified TCR beta CDR3 regions. A set of HTBI primers served as the primers for a first-round RT-PCR of the TCR CDR3. In TCRdb, the multiplex PCR reads were re-called with MiXCR into one record per CDR3 protein. The table has about 260,000 distinct CDR3 sequences, 20% to 30% seen once; the top ten hold approximately 30%. This clonotype was seen many times. At one end, the junction sequence differs from germline, possibly due to a read error. The sequenced sample was blood. The clonotype originates from a man in his forties with Graves' hyperthyroidism that later progressed to Graves' ophthalmopathy.

CDR3 loop: CASSSGTGVGGNIIYF. CDR3 sequence (DNA): TGTGCCAGCAGCTCCGGGACAGGGGTAGGCGGAAACATCATATATTTT. The chain links TRBV11-1 to TRBJ1-3, with 10 bases fitting TRBD1. CDR3 size: 16 residues. Germline V CDR1 and CDR2: SGHAT, FQDESV (reference sequence).